Given below is one T cell receptor beta chain in context. What it recognizes is unknown. This specimen comes from a study of T cells in Graves' hyperthyroidism and ophthalmopathy. TCR beta CDR3 region amplification was performed from RNA transcripts. The HTBI set primed first-round TCR CDR3 RT-PCR. TCRdb independently ran MiXCR on the multiplex PCR reads; one entry per CDR3 protein. This table holds some 250,000 distinct CDR3 sequences, roughly 15% found once. The patients, who ranged from 18 to 65 in age, presented with newly diagnosed hyperthyroidism lasting under 2 months. First hyperthyroidism diagnosis is when the blood sample was obtained, before any ophthalmopathy symptoms. Overall study findings and caveats: Prediction of ophthalmopathy progression came a median approximately 6.6 months pre-onset.

The sequence was obtained from a woman in her forties with Graves' hyperthyroidism that later progressed to Graves' ophthalmopathy. The sequenced sample consisted of blood.

This CDR3 reads CASGRLAGGYNEQFF. In DNA, the CDR3 is TGTGCCAGCGGAAGACTAGCGGGAGGCTACAATGAGCAGTTCTTC. The chain joins TRBV2 to TRBJ2-1; 13 nucleotides match TRBD2. The V gene's germline CDR1 is SNHLY and CDR2 FYNNEI. V lost 8 bases to trimming and J lost 3 bases; unmatched junction nucleotides: 4. The CDR3 has 15 amino acids.